This T cell receptor (beta chain) was captured by sequencing in a study of T cell changes during pregnancy in multiple sclerosis. V was clipped by 4 bases and J by 2 bases, with 15 bases between them. Germline V gene sequence: CDR1 SQVTM, CDR2 ANQGSEA. The CDR3 runs to 14 residues. Sequencing was performed with immunoSEQ multiplex PCR; in TCRdb, only in-frame clones are kept and a portion is missing. This sample has roughly 30,000 clones, with more than 75% found just once. The sample was CD8+ T cells from peripheral blood mononuclear cells, taken after pregnancy. The gene calls are TRBV29-1 and TRBJ2-7; the D gene is possibly TRBD2 (5 bases). The TCR originated in a female donor with multiple sclerosis, enrolled in a pregnancy study. CDR3 sequence reads: CSVVSGSYTYEQYF. The DNA for the CDR3 is TGCAGCGTTGTATCGGGGTCTTACACCTACGAGCAGTACTTC.